Listed below are T cell receptor beta chains from one sample, sequenced in a study of OX40 agonist ivuxolimab in advanced cancers. Sequenced by immunoSEQ multiplex PCR; TCRdb stores in-frame clones only, minus some. This sample carries 75,000 to 80,000 clones, 80% to 90% of them seen once, and the ten largest clones take 5.5% to 8%. The sample consisted of CD4+ or CD8+ T cells sorted from blood, taken in a trial of the OX40 agonist ivuxolimab. These receptors came from an adult with an advanced solid tumor such as melanoma, head and neck, liver or kidney cancer. Each CDR3 is given with its conserved first and last residue. A D gene is named only where the DNA matches it firmly. The size entry is marked missing in some rows and otherwise reads once, few, many or a size class.

TRBJ2-1 TRBV6-6 NA NA TGTGCCAGCCTCTCCCGAGACAGGGGAGGGAATGAGCAGTTCTTC CASLSRDRGGNEQFF
TRBJ2-1 TRBV18 NA TRBD2 TGTGCCAGCTCACCAGCCGGGACTAGCGGCCCCTCCTACAATGAGCAGTTCTTC CASSPAGTSGPSYNEQFF
TRBJ2-7 TRBV11-3 NA TRBD1 TGTGCCAGCAGCTGGGGACAGGGGAGATCCTACGAGCAGTACTTC CASSWGQGRSYEQYF
TRBJ2-5 TRBV7-9 NA TRBD1 TGTGCCAGCAGCTCCGCAACCCCTCTCCGGGACAGGGTTCAAGAGACCCAGTACTTC CASSSATPLRDRVQETQYF
TRBJ1-2 TRBV2 NA NA TGTGCCAGCAGGGAGACAGCGACTAACTATGGCTACACCTTC CASRETATNYGYTF
TRBJ1-2 TRBV5-4 NA NA TGTGCCAGCAGCTTAAACCCGAGGGACTATGGCTACACCTTC CASSLNPRDYGYTF
TRBJ1-1 TRBV10-3 few NA TGTGCCATCAGTGAGTCGGGGGCCGGGAACACTGAAGCTTTCTTT CAISESGAGNTEAFF
TRBJ2-2 TRBV15 NA NA TGTGCCACCAGCAGAGATCTCCGGTCCGGGGAGCTGTTTTTT CATSRDLRSGELFF
TRBJ1-2 TRBV5-1 NA NA TGCGCCAGCAGCTCGACAGCCGCTAACTATGGCTACACCTTC CASSSTAANYGYTF
TRBJ2-4 TRBV11-2 few NA TGTGCCAGCAGCTTCCAGGACATTCAGTACTTC CASSFQDIQYF
TRBJ2-5 TRBV7-9 NA TRBD2 TGTGCCAGCAGCGCCTTAGGGCGGGGGTTCGAGACCCAGTACTTC CASSALGRGFETQYF
TRBJ2-5 TRBV5-1 NA TRBD1 TGCGCCAGCAGCTCAGGACAGGCTTGGCAAGAGACCCAGTACTTC CASSSGQAWQETQYF
TRBJ1-1 TRBV5-6 NA NA TGTGCCAGCAGCTTGGAGGGGGTATACACTGAAGCTTTCTTT CASSLEGVYTEAFF
TRBJ2-1 TRBV2 NA TRBD1 TGTGCCAGCAGTTGGGACAGGGTGAGGAATGAGCAGTTCTTC CASSWDRVRNEQFF
TRBJ1-1 TRBV30 NA NA TGTGCCTGGAGTGTACGATGGGGAACTGAAGCTTTCTTT CAWSVRWGTEAFF
TRBJ2-7 TRBV15 NA NA TGTGCCACCAGCTTTTCGGACGAGGCTTCCTACGAGCAGTACTTC CATSFSDEASYEQYF
TRBJ2-1 TRBV5-6 NA NA TGTGCCAGCAGCCAGAACAATGAGCAGTTCTTC CASSQNNEQFF
TRBJ2-1 TRBV9 NA NA TGTGCCAGCAGCGAACGGAGCGGGCCGGGCAATGAGCAGTTCTTC CASSERSGPGNEQFF
TRBJ1-5 TRBV19 few TRBD1 TGTGCCAGTAGTATTGGGGGACAGGGGCAGCCCCAGCATTTT CASSIGGQGQPQHF
TRBJ2-2 TRBV5-1 once TRBD2 TGCGCCAGCAGCCTGGGACTAGCTCAAAGAGGTGGGAACACCGGGGAGCTGTTTTTT CASSLGLAQRGGNTGELFF
TRBJ1-1 TRBV12-2 NA NA TGTGCAAGTCATAATGGATGGAACACTGAAGCTTTCTTT CASHNGWNTEAFF
TRBJ2-5 TRBV9 NA NA TGTGCCAGCAGCGTAGCCCCTGCGTCCCGAGAGACCCAGTACTTC CASSVAPASRETQYF
TRBJ1-3 TRBV9 NA NA TGTGCCAGCAGCCCTCACGGAGCAGATTCTGGAAACACCATATATTTT CASSPHGADSGNTIYF
TRBJ1-2 TRBV7-2 NA NA TGTGCCAGCAGCTTAGACGGTTTGGGGGGGCTTGGCTACACCTTC CASSLDGLGGLGYTF
TRBJ2-1 TRBV11-3 NA NA TGTGCCAGCAGCTTAGCACAAGGGGCCTACAATGAGCAGTTCTTC CASSLAQGAYNEQFF
TRBJ1-2 TRBV4-2 NA NA TGTGCCAGCAGCCAAGATCAGGGGCAAAACTATGGCTACACCTTC CASSQDQGQNYGYTF
TRBJ1-5 TRBV6-5 NA TRBD1 TGTGCCAGCAGTTACTTGCCCAGGGGGCGTCAGCCCCAGCATTTT CASSYLPRGRQPQHF
TRBJ2-1 TRBV7-2 NA TRBD2 TGTGCCAGCAGCTTAAATCCGGGAGGGCCTGACAATGAGCAGTTCTTC CASSLNPGGPDNEQFF
TRBJ1-4 TRBV12-5 NA NA TGTGCTAGTGGTTTGTCAGGACCTGCCCGACTGTTTTTT CASGLSGPARLFF
TRBJ1-6 TRBV7-3 once TRBD1 TGTGCCAGCAGCTTAGAGGGGGCGGACTCACCCCTCCACTTT CASSLEGADSPLHF
TRBJ1-5 TRBV7-2 NA NA TGTGCCAGCAGCTTAGAACGGGGGCTGAGCAATCAGCCCCAGCATTTT CASSLERGLSNQPQHF
TRBJ2-7 TRBV29-1 NA NA TGCAGCGTTGTTGACGGCACCTACGAGCAGTACTTC CSVVDGTYEQYF
TRBJ1-2 TRBV6-1 NA NA TGTGCCAGCATGCGACCCCCAGGGTCCGGCGGCTACACCTTC CASMRPPGSGGYTF
TRBJ2-4 TRBV6-1 NA NA TGTGCCAGCAGAACGGGGGCGACCAAAAACATTCAGTACTTC CASRTGATKNIQYF
TRBJ2-5 TRBV28 NA NA TGTGCCAGCAGTTTAGGGACGCGAGAGACCCAGTACTTC CASSLGTRETQYF
TRBJ1-4 TRBV27 NA NA TGTGCCAGCAGTTTATCTAATGAAAAACTGTTTTTT CASSLSNEKLFF
TRBJ1-3 TRBV19 NA NA TGTGCCAGTTCCAGTGCGGCGTCTGGAAACACCATATATTTT CASSSAASGNTIYF
TRBJ2-7 TRBV5-5 NA NA TGTGCCAGCAGCTTCGGCAGCTCCTACGAGCAGTACTTC CASSFGSSYEQYF
TRBJ1-2 TRBV10-2 once NA TGCGCCAGCAGGGCGGCCGCCATTCGTGGCTACACCTTC CASRAAAIRGYTF
TRBJ1-3 TRBV9 NA NA TGTGCCAGCAGCGTAGCCAGGGGCTCTGGAAACACCATATATTTT CASSVARGSGNTIYF
TRBJ1-5 TRBV28 NA NA TGTGCCAGCAGTATATCGGGGGGAAGAGGGCCCCAGCATTTT CASSISGGRGPQHF
TRBJ1-1 TRBV19 NA NA TGTGCCAGTAGGAATAACAGGTTGAACACTGAAGCTTTCTTT CASRNNRLNTEAFF
TRBJ1-4 TRBV5-1 NA NA TGCGCCAGCAGCTTAGTGATTGGAACAACTAATGAAAAACTGTTTTTT CASSLVIGTTNEKLFF
TRBJ2-5 TRBV5-6 once NA TGTGCCAGCAGTTCGGACAGTGGGGAGACCCAGTACTTC CASSSDSGETQYF
TRBJ1-1 TRBV18 NA NA TGTGCCAGCTCACCAACGGACAGCGGAGCTTTCTTT CASSPTDSGAFF
TRBJ2-4 TRBV2 NA TRBD2 TGTGCCAGCAGTGGCGCTAGCGGGGGTAGAAACATTCAGTACTTC CASSGASGGRNIQYF
TRBJ2-3 TRBV7-9 NA NA TGTGCCAGCAGCTTAGCAAGGGGGGCTGCGACAGATACGCAGTATTTT CASSLARGAATDTQYF
TRBJ1-4 TRBV7-2 NA NA TGTGCCAGCAGCTTAGCGGTCGCGTCTAATGAAAAACTGTTTTTT CASSLAVASNEKLFF
TRBJ1-2 TRBV5-6 NA TRBD1 TGTGCCAGCAGCGTCGGACAGGGGGCGAATAGTCTTGGTGGCTACACCTTC CASSVGQGANSLGGYTF
TRBJ1-4 TRBV25-1 NA TRBD1 TGTGCCAGCAGTCCTTCCGGGACAGGGCTCGGTAATGAAAAACTGTTTTTT CASSPSGTGLGNEKLFF